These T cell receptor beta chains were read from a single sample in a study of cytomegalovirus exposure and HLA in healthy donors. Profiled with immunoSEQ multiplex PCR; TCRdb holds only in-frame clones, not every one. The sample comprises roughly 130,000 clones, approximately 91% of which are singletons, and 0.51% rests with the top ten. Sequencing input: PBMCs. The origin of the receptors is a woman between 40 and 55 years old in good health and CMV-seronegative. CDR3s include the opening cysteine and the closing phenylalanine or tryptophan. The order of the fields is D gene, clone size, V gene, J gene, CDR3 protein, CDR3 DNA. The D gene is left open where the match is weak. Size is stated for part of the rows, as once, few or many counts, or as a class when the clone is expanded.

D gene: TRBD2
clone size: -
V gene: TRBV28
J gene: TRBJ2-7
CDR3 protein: CASSAPSGGSYEQYF
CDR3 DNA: TGTGCCAGCAGTGCCCCTAGCGGGGGCTCCTACGAGCAGTACTTC

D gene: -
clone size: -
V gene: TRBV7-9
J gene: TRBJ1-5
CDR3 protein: CASSFSQGQPQHF
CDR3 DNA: TGTGCCAGCAGCTTTTCTCAGGGTCAGCCCCAGCATTTT

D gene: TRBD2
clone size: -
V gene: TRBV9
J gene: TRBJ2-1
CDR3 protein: CASSPMTSGSTDEQFF
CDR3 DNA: TGTGCCAGCAGCCCAATGACTAGCGGGAGCACCGATGAGCAGTTCTTC

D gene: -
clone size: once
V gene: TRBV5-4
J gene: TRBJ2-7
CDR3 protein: CASSFGGTSYEQYF
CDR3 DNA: TGTGCCAGCAGCTTTGGCGGAACTTCCTACGAGCAGTACTTC

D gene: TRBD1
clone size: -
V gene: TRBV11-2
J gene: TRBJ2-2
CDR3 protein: CASSKPGQGATGELFF
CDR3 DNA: TGTGCCAGCAGCAAGCCCGGACAGGGGGCCACCGGGGAGCTGTTTTTT

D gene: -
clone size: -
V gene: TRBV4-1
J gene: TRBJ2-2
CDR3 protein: CASSQDRRRNTGELFF
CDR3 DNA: TGCGCCAGCAGCCAAGATCGGCGGCGAAACACCGGGGAGCTGTTTTTT

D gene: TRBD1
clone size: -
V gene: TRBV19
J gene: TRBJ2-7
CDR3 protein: CASRPYGQATDYEQYF
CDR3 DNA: TGTGCCAGTAGACCCTACGGACAGGCGACTGACTACGAGCAGTACTTC

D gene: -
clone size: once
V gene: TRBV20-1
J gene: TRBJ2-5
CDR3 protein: CSAEHKETQYF
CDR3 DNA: TGCAGTGCTGAACATAAAGAGACCCAGTACTTC

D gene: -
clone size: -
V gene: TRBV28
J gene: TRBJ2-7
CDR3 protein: CASSLVGSTPFPYEQYF
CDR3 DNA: TGTGCCAGCAGTTTGGTGGGGAGTACTCCTTTCCCCTACGAGCAGTACTTC

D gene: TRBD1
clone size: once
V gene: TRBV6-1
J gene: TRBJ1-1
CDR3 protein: CASSGNRGITEAFF
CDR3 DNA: TGTGCCAGCAGTGGGAACAGGGGTATAACCGAAGCTTTCTTT

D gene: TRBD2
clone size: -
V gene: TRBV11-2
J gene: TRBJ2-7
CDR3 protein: CASSLASGAYEQYF
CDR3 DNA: TGTGCCAGCAGCTTGGCTAGCGGGGCCTACGAGCAGTACTTC

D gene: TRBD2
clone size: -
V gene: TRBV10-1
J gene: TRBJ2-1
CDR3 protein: CASSPGLAAFGAYNEQFF
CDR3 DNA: TGCGCCAGCAGCCCGGGACTAGCGGCCTTCGGGGCCTACAATGAGCAGTTCTTC

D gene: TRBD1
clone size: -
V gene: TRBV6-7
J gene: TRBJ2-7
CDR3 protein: CASSYLTLDRGGRYEQYF
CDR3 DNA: TGTGCCAGCAGTTACCTAACCCTGGACAGGGGGGGGCGGTACGAGCAGTACTTC

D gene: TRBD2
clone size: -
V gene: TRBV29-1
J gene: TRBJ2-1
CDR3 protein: CSVRGLAGGSSYNEQFF
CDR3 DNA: TGCAGCGTTCGAGGACTAGCGGGAGGAAGTTCCTACAATGAGCAGTTCTTC

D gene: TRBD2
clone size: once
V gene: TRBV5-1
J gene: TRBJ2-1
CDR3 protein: CASSGGLAANNEQFF
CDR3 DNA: TGCGCCAGCAGCGGGGGACTAGCGGCCAACAATGAGCAGTTCTTC

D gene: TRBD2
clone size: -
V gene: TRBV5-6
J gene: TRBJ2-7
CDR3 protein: CASSYTWTSVAYEQYF
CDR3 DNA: TGTGCCAGCAGCTACACCTGGACTAGCGTCGCCTACGAGCAGTACTTC

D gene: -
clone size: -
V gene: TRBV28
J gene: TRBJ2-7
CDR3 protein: CASSSPGGVSYEQYF
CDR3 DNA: TGTGCCAGCAGTTCCCCCGGGGGTGTCTCCTACGAGCAGTACTTC

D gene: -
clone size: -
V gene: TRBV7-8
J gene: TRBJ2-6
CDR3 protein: CASRTTAGKRSGANVLTF
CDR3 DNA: TGTGCCAGCAGAACGACAGCAGGGAAGAGGTCTGGGGCCAACGTCCTGACTTTC

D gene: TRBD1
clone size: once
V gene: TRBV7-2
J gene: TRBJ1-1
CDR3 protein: CASSLDRGREAFF
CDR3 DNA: TGTGCCAGCAGCTTGGACAGGGGTCGTGAAGCTTTCTTT

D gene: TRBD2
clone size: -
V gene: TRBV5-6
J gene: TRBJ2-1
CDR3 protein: CASSLLAGGGNEQFF
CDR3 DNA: TGTGCCAGCAGCTTGCTAGCGGGAGGGGGGAATGAGCAGTTCTTC

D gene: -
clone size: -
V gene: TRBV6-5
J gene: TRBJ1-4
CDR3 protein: CASSSQALREKLFF
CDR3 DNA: TGTGCCAGCAGTTCCCAGGCGCTTCGAGAAAAACTGTTTTTT

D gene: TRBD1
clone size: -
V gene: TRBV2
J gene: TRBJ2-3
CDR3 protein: CASSRQGATDTQYF
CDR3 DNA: TGTGCCAGCAGTCGACAGGGGGCAACAGATACGCAGTATTTT

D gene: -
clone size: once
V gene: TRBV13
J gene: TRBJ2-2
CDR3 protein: CASSLATGELFF
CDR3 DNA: TGTGCCAGCAGCTTAGCTACCGGGGAGCTGTTTTTT

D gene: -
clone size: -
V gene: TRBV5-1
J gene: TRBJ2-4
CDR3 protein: CASSLATGNIQYF
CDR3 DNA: TGCGCCAGCAGCTTGGCCACAGGGAACATTCAGTACTTC

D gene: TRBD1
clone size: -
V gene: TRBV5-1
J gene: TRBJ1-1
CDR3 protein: CASSLGGTDNIEAFF
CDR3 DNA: TGCGCCAGCAGCTTGGGCGGGACAGACAACATTGAAGCTTTCTTT

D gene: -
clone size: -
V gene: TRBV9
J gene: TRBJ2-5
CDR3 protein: CASSVRVDATQYF
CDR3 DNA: TGTGCCAGCAGCGTGCGGGTAGACGCGACCCAGTACTTC

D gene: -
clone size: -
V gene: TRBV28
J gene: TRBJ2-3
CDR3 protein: CASSSWGRSTDTQYF
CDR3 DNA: TGTGCCAGCAGTTCGTGGGGCAGAAGCACAGATACGCAGTATTTT

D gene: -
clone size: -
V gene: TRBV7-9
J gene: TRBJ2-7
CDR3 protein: CSSSHPPQGGDEQYF
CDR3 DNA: TGTTCCAGCAGCCACCCCCCCCAGGGAGGTGACGAGCAGTACTTC

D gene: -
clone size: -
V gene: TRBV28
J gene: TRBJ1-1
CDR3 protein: CASRAQGRPNTEAFF
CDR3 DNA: TGTGCCAGCAGGGCACAGGGTCGACCGAACACTGAAGCTTTCTTT

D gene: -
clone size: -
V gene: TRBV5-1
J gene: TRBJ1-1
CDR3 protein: CASSLEGSSTEAFF
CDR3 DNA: TGCGCCAGCAGCTTGGAGGGGTCGAGCACTGAAGCTTTCTTT

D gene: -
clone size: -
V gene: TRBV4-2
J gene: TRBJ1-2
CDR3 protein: CASSQLRDHYGYTF
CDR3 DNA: TGTGCCAGCAGCCAGCTACGGGATCACTATGGCTACACCTTC

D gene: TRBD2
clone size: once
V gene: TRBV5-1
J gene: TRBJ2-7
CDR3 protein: CASSLRAGLVDEQYF
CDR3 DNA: TGCGCCAGCAGCTTGCGTGCGGGACTAGTAGACGAGCAGTACTTC

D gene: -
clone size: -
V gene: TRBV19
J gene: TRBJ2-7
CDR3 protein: CASSPHGVKLHEQYF
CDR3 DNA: TGTGCCAGTAGTCCCCACGGGGTCAAATTGCACGAGCAGTACTTC

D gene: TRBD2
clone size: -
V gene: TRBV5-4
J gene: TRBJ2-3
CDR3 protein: CASSLGLAGLPKGDTQYF
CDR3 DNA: TGTGCCAGCAGCCTGGGACTAGCGGGACTACCCAAAGGAGATACGCAGTATTTT

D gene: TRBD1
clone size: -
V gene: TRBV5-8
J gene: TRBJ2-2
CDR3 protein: CASSPTTGGGTGELFF
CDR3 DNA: TGTGCCAGCAGCCCAACGACAGGGGGCGGCACCGGGGAGCTGTTTTTT

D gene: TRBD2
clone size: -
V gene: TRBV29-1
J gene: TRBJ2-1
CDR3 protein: CSVVLAGGLGAYNEQFF
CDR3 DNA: TGCAGCGTTGTGCTAGCGGGAGGCCTCGGCGCCTACAATGAGCAGTTCTTC

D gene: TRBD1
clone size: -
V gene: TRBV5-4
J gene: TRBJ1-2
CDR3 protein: CASSPGGTVNYGYTF
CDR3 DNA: TGTGCCAGCAGTCCGGGCGGGACAGTTAACTATGGCTACACCTTC

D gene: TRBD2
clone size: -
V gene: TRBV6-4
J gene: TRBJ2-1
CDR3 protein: CASSDGREGRNEQFF
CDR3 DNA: TGTGCCAGCAGTGACGGGCGGGAGGGCCGAAATGAGCAGTTCTTC

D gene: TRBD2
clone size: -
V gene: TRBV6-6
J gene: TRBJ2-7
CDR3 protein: CASSYSGSFPNEQYF
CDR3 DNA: TGTGCCAGCAGTTACAGCGGGAGTTTCCCCAACGAGCAGTACTTC

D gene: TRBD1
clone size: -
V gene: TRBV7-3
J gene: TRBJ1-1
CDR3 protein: CASPTGGSKNTEAFF
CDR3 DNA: TGTGCCAGTCCGACAGGGGGCTCCAAAAACACTGAAGCTTTCTTT

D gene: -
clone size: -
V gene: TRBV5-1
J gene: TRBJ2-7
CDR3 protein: CASSSATREEQYF
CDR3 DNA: TGCGCCAGCAGCTCGGCAACTAGGGAGGAGCAGTACTTC

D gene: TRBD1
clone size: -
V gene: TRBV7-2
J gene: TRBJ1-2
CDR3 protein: CASSLVSGGGQGVSGYTF
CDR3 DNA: TGTGCCAGCAGCTTAGTATCAGGAGGGGGACAGGGGGTTTCTGGCTACACCTTC

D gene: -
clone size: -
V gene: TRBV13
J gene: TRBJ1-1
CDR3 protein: CASSPISNTEAFF
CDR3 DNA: TGTGCCAGCAGCCCTATAAGCAACACTGAAGCTTTCTTT

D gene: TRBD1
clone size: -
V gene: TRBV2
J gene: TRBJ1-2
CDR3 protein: CASSRQGAPGYTF
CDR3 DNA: TGTGCCAGCAGTAGACAGGGGGCGCCTGGCTACACCTTC

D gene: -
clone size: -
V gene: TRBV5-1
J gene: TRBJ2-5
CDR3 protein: CASKILGGQSETQYF
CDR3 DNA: TGCGCCAGCAAAATCTTGGGCGGACAATCGGAGACCCAGTACTTC

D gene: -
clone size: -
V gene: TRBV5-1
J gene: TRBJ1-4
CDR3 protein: CASSFASRGEKLFF
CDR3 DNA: TGCGCCAGCAGCTTCGCGAGCAGGGGTGAAAAACTGTTTTTT

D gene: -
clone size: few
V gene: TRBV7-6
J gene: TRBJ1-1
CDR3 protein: CASSSQGNTEAFF
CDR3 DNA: TGTGCCAGCAGCTCACAGGGGAACACTGAAGCTTTCTTT